The rows below give T cell receptor beta chains drawn from one sample of a study of cytomegalovirus exposure and HLA in healthy donors. The table came from immunoSEQ multiplex PCR; TCRdb's copy has only in-frame clones and leaves some out. The data hold 89,000 or so clones, with approximately 93% observed a single time. What was sequenced was PBMCs. These receptors all come from a woman aged 25 to 39 in good health and CMV-seropositive. CDR3s include the opening cysteine and the closing phenylalanine or tryptophan. Fields, in order: clone size, D gene, J gene, V gene, CDR3 protein, CDR3 DNA. The D gene is left open where the match is weak. Rows may omit the clone size; those that give it use once, few, many or a size class.

>.|.|TRBJ2-5|TRBV29-1
CSVGRGEETQYF
TGCAGCGTTGGTAGAGGAGAAGAGACCCAGTACTTC
>.|.|TRBJ1-1|TRBV5-1
CASSTTAMNTEAFF
TGCGCCAGCAGCACGACAGCCATGAACACTGAAGCTTTCTTT
>.|.|TRBJ1-2|TRBV6-5
CASRKEDNGYTF
TGTGCCTCACGAAAGGAGGATAATGGCTACACCTTC
>few|TRBD1|TRBJ1-1|TRBV9
CASSSRGYFTEAFF
TGTGCCAGCAGCTCCAGGGGGTATTTCACTGAAGCTTTCTTT
>.|TRBD2|TRBJ2-1|TRBV19
CASSILTSEDEQFF
TGTGCCAGTAGTATTCTGACTAGCGAGGATGAGCAGTTCTTC
>.|.|TRBJ2-2|TRBV10-2
CATQTGNTGELFF
TGCGCCACACAGACCGGGAACACCGGGGAGCTGTTTTTT
>.|TRBD2|TRBJ2-3|TRBV7-2
CASSPGLADPSTDTQYF
TGTGCCAGCAGCCCAGGACTAGCGGACCCTAGCACAGATACGCAGTATTTT
>.|TRBD1|TRBJ1-3|TRBV5-5
CASSLDGQGRNTIYF
TGTGCCAGCAGCTTGGACGGACAGGGGAGAAACACCATATATTTT
>.|.|TRBJ1-5|TRBV30
CAWSARGNQPQHF
TGTGCCTGGAGTGCCCGCGGGAATCAGCCCCAGCATTTT
>.|TRBD2|TRBJ2-2|TRBV9
CASSVVGLAGVRTGELFF
TGTGCCAGCAGCGTAGTGGGACTAGCGGGAGTTCGGACCGGGGAGCTGTTTTTT
>.|TRBD1|TRBJ2-7|TRBV9
CASSVGGTVPYEQYF
TGTGCCAGCAGCGTAGGAGGGACAGTCCCCTACGAGCAGTACTTC
>.|.|TRBJ2-4|TRBV21-1
CASSKVWGLAGLAKNIQYF
TGTGCCAGCAGCAAAGTGTGGGGACTAGCGGGACTAGCCAAAAACATTCAGTACTTC
>.|TRBD2|TRBJ2-3|TRBV7-9
CASSYRTSGSISTDTQYF
TGTGCCAGCAGCTACCGGACTAGCGGGAGCATTAGCACAGATACGCAGTATTTT
>few|.|TRBJ2-2|TRBV20-1
CSASRGGELFF
TGCAGTGCCAGTCGGGGCGGGGAGCTGTTTTTT
>.|.|TRBJ2-7|TRBV6-5
CASSYSNSEQYF
TGTGCCAGCAGTTACTCTAACTCCGAGCAGTACTTC
>.|TRBD1|TRBJ1-1|TRBV6-5
CASSYSAGTGSTEAFF
TGTGCCAGCAGTTACTCGGCAGGGACAGGGAGCACTGAAGCTTTCTTT
>.|.|TRBJ2-5|TRBV2
CASSERERAGETQYF
TGTGCCAGCAGCGAAAGGGAGAGGGCAGGAGAGACCCAGTACTTC
>.|.|TRBJ1-3|TRBV30
CAQAYSGNTIYF
TGTGCCCAAGCGTACTCTGGAAACACCATATATTTT
>.|.|TRBJ2-1|TRBV29-1
CSVQGLAEAFYNEQFF
TGCAGCGTTCAAGGGCTAGCCGAAGCTTTTTACAATGAGCAGTTCTTC
>.|.|TRBJ1-2|TRBV7-2
CASSLVAVGGRGFYGYTF
TGTGCCAGCAGCCTAGTGGCCGTGGGAGGGCGAGGTTTCTATGGCTACACCTTC
>.|.|TRBJ2-5|TRBV5-1
CASSNRQAQETQYF
TGCGCCAGCAGCAACCGACAGGCTCAAGAGACCCAGTACTTC
>.|.|TRBJ2-7|TRBV9
CASSGPRGKQYF
TGTGCCAGCAGCGGCCCCAGGGGCAAGCAGTACTTC
>.|.|TRBJ2-3|TRBV9
CASSVRQEREDTQYF
TGTGCCAGCAGCGTCCGACAGGAGCGAGAAGATACGCAGTATTTT
>once|TRBD2|TRBJ2-4|TRBV6-5
CASRRTSKNIQYF
TGTGCCAGCAGGAGGACTAGCAAAAACATTCAGTACTTC
>.|.|TRBJ2-5|TRBV27
CASSTTVQETQYF
TGTGCCAGCAGTACGACAGTCCAAGAGACCCAGTACTTC
>.|TRBD2|TRBJ2-7|TRBV2
CASKEVLAGPEQYF
TGTGCCAGCAAAGAAGTTCTAGCGGGACCCGAGCAGTACTTC
>.|.|TRBJ1-2|TRBV2
CASSSTNYGYTF
TGTGCCAGCAGTTCAACTAACTATGGCTACACCTTC
>.|TRBD2|TRBJ2-3|TRBV28
CASLLAGRGTDTQYF
TGTGCCAGCCTCCTTGCCGGGAGGGGCACAGATACGCAGTATTTT
>.|TRBD2|TRBJ2-7|TRBV5-6
CASRQEREGHLEQYF
TGTGCCAGCAGACAAGAGCGGGAGGGTCATCTCGAGCAGTACTTC
>.|.|TRBJ1-4|TRBV7-9
CASSLAGRGNEKLFF
TGTGCCAGCAGCTTAGCGGGACGGGGGAATGAAAAACTGTTTTTT
>.|.|TRBJ2-7|TRBV6-5
CASRPTGSYEQYF
TGTGCCAGCAGGCCGACGGGATCCTACGAGCAGTACTTC
>.|.|TRBJ2-7|TRBV13
CASSLTSLAAPYEQYF
TGTGCCAGCAGCCTCACTTCCCTGGCGGCCCCCTACGAGCAGTACTTC
>.|.|TRBJ2-7|TRBV11-2
CASSLDPGYEQYF
TGTGCCAGCAGCTTAGATCCCGGTTACGAGCAGTACTTC
>.|TRBD2|TRBJ2-3|TRBV28
CASSFTGGGDTQYF
TGTGCCAGCAGTTTTACGGGAGGAGGAGATACGCAGTATTTT
>few|.|TRBJ1-1|TRBV4-2
CASSQEEGKVNTEAFF
TGTGCCAGCAGCCAAGAAGAGGGCAAAGTGAACACTGAAGCTTTCTTT
>.|.|TRBJ2-7|TRBV11-2
CASSPRVLENEQYF
TGTGCCAGCAGCCCGCGGGTTCTGGAAAACGAGCAGTACTTC
>.|TRBD2|TRBJ2-5|TRBV6-1
CASSGPGLARGQETQYF
TGTGCCAGCAGTGGGCCGGGACTAGCGAGAGGTCAAGAGACCCAGTACTTC
>.|TRBD1|TRBJ2-1|TRBV6-5
CASSYGGTGVNEQFF
TGTGCCAGCAGTTACGGTGGGACAGGGGTTAATGAGCAGTTCTTC
>once|TRBD2|TRBJ2-7|TRBV7-8
CASSSGTSGTTYEQYF
TGTGCCAGCAGCTCCGGGACTAGCGGGACCACCTACGAGCAGTACTTC
>.|.|TRBJ2-1|TRBV30
CAWSFGRVVGEQFF
TGTGCCTGGAGTTTTGGCAGGGTAGTTGGCGAGCAGTTCTTC
>.|.|TRBJ2-3|TRBV29-1
CSVDVLFDFSSTDTQYF
TGCAGCGTTGATGTACTTTTTGACTTTTCTAGCACAGATACGCAGTATTTT
>.|TRBD1|TRBJ2-7|TRBV11-2
CASSPRTGAYSYEQYF
TGTGCCAGCAGCCCGAGGACAGGGGCGTATAGCTACGAGCAGTACTTC
>.|.|TRBJ2-1|TRBV4-3
CASSQLAARLAEQFF
TGCGCCAGCAGCCAACTTGCCGCCCGGCTAGCGGAGCAGTTCTTC
>.|.|TRBJ2-7|TRBV6-5
CASSYGQGGYEQYF
TGTGCCAGCAGTTACGGCCAGGGTGGGTACGAGCAGTACTTC
>.|.|TRBJ2-3|TRBV28
CASSSRVRRSTDTQYF
TGTGCCAGCAGTTCCCGGGTGCGACGTAGCACAGATACGCAGTATTTT
>.|TRBD1|TRBJ1-2|TRBV6-5
CASTAGGVYGYTF
TGTGCCAGCACGGCAGGGGGCGTCTATGGCTACACCTTC